This T cell receptor (beta chain) originates from a study of identical twins. A word on this clonotype: The target antigen is unknown.

TCRdb ran MiXCR on the 5' RACE reads and lists one entry per CDR3 protein. The sample contains around 1.7 million distinct CDR3 sequences, 32% of which appear only once. Study findings and constraints: Memory repertoires showed no such pattern, whereas abundant cord blood beta clonotypes carried fewer insertions. Zero-insertion analyses could be partly confounded by invariant MAIT and iNKT cells. Cross-sectional statistical analysis was relied on for the conclusions, without the same donors being followed.

Germline V lookup: CDR1 DFQATT, CDR2 SNEGSKA (reference sequence). Trimming at V came to 5 bases and at J to 8 bases, leaving 8 bases not matched to a gene. This CDR3 region has 13 residues. The TCR comes from a newborn girl in good health. The rearrangement links TRBV20-1 to TRBJ1-4, with 7 bases that match TRBD1. The specimen was cord blood. Here the CDR3 DNA reads TGCAGTGCTGTAGGGGGCGAGGGGGAAAAACTGTTTTTT. This encodes CSAVGGEGEKLFF.